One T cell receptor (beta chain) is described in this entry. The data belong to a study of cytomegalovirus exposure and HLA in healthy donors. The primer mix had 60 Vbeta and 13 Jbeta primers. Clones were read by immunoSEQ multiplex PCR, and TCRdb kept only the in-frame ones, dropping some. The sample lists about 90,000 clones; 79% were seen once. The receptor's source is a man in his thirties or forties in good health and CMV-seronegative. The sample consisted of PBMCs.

CDR3 nucleotide sequence: TGTGCCACCCTCGGGCAGGGGGACTCTGGAAACACCATATATTTT. Translation: CATLGQGDSGNTIYF. The gene calls are TRBV28 and TRBJ1-3; TRBD1 matches 7 bases. After removal of 10 bases from V and 0 bases from J, the junction contained 9 bases not matched to a gene. CDR1 and CDR2 (germline): MDHEN, SYDVKM. This CDR3 has 15 residues.